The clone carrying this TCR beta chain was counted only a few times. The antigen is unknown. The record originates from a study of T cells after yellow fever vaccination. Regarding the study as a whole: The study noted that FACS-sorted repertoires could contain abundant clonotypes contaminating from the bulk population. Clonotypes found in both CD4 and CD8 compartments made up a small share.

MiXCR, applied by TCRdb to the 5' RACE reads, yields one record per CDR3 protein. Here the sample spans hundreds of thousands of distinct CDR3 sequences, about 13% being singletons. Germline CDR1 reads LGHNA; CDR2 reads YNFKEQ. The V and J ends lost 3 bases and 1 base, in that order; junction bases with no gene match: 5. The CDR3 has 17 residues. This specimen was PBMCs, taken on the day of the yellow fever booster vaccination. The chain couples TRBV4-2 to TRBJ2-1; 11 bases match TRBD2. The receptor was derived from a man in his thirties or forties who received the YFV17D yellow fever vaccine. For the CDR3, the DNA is TGTGCCAGCAGCCACACTAGCGGGAGTGTTTCCTACAATGAGCAGTTCTTC. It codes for CASSHTSGSVSYNEQFF.